This T cell receptor beta chain was sequenced in a study of response to subunit inactivated influenza vaccine. Study outcomes and limitations: New T cells are recruited in small numbers by each seasonal influenza vaccination, according to the authors' suggestion.

MiXCR was run by TCRdb on the RT-PCR reads, yielding one entry per CDR3 protein. The sample records around 250,000 distinct CDR3 sequences, 12% being singletons. Germline CDR1 and CDR2: SQVTM and ANQGSEA. Trimming left V 2 bases short and J 1 base short, with 7 bases between. CDR3 length: 13 amino acids. In this sample, this clonotype turned up a few times. What it binds is unknown. This specimen was non-naive T cells sorted from PBMCs, taken approximately 15 days before vaccination. The rearrangement uses TRBV29-1 and TRBJ2-3; D is uncertain. This TCR came from a man between 50 and 59 years old who received an inactivated influenza vaccine. The CDR3 sequence: CSVETWGTDTQYF. The CDR3 DNA sequence: TGCAGCGTTGAAACATGGGGCACAGATACGCAGTATTTT.